There are a few counts of the clone carrying this T cell receptor (beta chain). Trimming cost V 0 bases and J 5 bases; bases outside gene matches: 7. Germline lookup yields CDR1 SGDLS and CDR2 YYNGEE. The length of the CDR3 is 16 residues. The sample comes from a study of cytomegalovirus exposure and HLA in healthy donors. PCR amplification relied on 60 Vbeta primers (plus 13 Jbeta primers). Profiled with immunoSEQ multiplex PCR; TCRdb holds only in-frame clones, not every one. The sample records 150,000 to 200,000 clones, roughly 84% being singletons. Sequencing was performed on PBMCs. This clonotype originated in a girl under three years old in good health and CMV-seronegative. The genes are TRBV9 and TRBJ2-2; 7 positions match TRBD1. The chain's CDR3 is CASSVEAGGRTGELFF. Written as DNA, the CDR3 is TGTGCCAGCAGCGTAGAGGCAGGGGGACGAACCGGGGAGCTGTTTTTT.